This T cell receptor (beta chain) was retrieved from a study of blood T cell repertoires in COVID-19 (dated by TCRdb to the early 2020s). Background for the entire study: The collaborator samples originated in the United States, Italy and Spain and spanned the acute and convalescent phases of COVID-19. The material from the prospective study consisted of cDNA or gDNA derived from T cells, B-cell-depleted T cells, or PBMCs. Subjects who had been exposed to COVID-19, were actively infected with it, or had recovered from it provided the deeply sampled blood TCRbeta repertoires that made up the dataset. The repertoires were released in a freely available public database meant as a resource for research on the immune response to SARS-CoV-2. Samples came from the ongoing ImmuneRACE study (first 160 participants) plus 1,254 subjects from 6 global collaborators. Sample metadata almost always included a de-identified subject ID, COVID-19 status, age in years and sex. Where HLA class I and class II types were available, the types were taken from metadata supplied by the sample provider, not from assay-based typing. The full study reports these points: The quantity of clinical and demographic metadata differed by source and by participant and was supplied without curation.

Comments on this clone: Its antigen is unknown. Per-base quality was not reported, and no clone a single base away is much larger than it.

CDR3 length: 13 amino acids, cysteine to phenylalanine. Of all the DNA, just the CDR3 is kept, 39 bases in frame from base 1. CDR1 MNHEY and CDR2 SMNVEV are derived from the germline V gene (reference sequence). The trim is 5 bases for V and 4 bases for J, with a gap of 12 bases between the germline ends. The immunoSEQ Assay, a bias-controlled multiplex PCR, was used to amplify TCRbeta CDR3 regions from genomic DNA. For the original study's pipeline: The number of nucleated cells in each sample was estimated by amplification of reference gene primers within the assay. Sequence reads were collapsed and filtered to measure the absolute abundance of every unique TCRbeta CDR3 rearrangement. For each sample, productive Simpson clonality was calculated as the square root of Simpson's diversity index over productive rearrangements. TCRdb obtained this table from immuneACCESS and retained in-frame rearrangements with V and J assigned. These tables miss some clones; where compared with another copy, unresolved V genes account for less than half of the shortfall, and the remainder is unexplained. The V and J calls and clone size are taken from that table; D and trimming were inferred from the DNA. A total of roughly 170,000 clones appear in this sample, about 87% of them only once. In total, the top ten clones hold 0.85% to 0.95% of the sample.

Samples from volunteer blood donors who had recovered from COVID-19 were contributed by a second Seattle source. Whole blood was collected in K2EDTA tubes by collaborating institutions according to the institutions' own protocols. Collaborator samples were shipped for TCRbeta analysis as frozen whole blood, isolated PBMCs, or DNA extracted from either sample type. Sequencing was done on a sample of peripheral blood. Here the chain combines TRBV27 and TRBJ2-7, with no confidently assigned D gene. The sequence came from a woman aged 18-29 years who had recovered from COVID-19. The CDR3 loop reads CASSISASYEQYF. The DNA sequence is TGTGCCAGCAGTATCTCAGCGTCGTACGAGCAGTACTTC.